This T cell receptor (beta chain) was observed in a study of cytomegalovirus exposure and HLA in healthy donors. Points on this clone: Its matching antigen is unknown.

In the PCR, 60 Vbeta and 13 Jbeta primers were used. Method: immunoSEQ multiplex PCR; TCRdb's copy keeps in-frame clones and lacks some. The table lists about 150,000 clones, over 60% of them singletons, with over 0.6% in the top ten. V shed 7 bases and J shed 0 bases, with 10 bases lying between them. The CDR3 spans 15 residues. Germline values: CDR1 MNHEY, CDR2 SMNVEV (reference sequence). Study results and limitations: Cytomegalovirus status was reportedly diagnosed by the classifier with high sensitivity and specificity.

The sequenced sample consisted of PBMCs. The TCR was taken from a male donor in good health and CMV-seronegative. V and J are TRBV27 and TRBJ2-6, with TRBD2 as a possible D gene (6 bases). The CDR3 sequence is CASTRLGSGANVLTF. The CDR3, as DNA: TGTGCCAGCACCCGACTAGGCTCTGGGGCCAACGTCCTGACTTTC.